These T cell receptor beta chains were read from a single sample in a study of T-cell reconstitution after alpha-beta-depleted transplantation in children. TCRdb used MiXCR to reprocess the PCR reads, holding one entry per CDR3 protein. The table shows about 200,000 distinct CDR3 sequences, with approximately 7% occurring only once. The sample here was PBMCs, taken before TCRalphabeta/CD19-depleted stem cell transplant. These receptor sequences come from a boy aged 2 to 9 with acute lymphoblastic leukemia, due to receive a stem cell transplant. The CDR3 runs from the conserved cysteine through the conserved F or W. D genes are given only for firm matches. The size of a clone is reported for some rows only, either as once, few or many, or as a class for expanded clones.

clone_size cdr3_length j_call v_call d_call cdr3_aa cdr3_nt
NA 17 TRBJ2-6 TRBV27 TRBD2 CASYRSGRASGANVLTF TGTGCCAGCTACCGTAGCGGGAGGGCCTCAGGGGCCAACGTCCTGACTTTC
many 15 TRBJ2-3 TRBV11-2 NA CASSPEDVRGDTQYF TGTGCCAGCAGCCCCGAGGACGTCAGGGGTGATACGCAGTATTTT
many 15 TRBJ2-7 TRBV29-1 NA CSALGEGPFSYEQYF TGCAGCGCCCTGGGAGAGGGACCTTTCTCCTACGAGCAGTACTTC
few 16 TRBJ2-3 TRBV7-2 NA CASSLFFHGSPDTQYF TGTGCCAGCAGCTTATTCTTCCACGGCTCGCCAGATACGCAGTATTTT
many 14 TRBJ2-2 TRBV11-3 NA CASSSPRGTGELFF TGTGCCAGCAGCTCACCCAGGGGTACCGGGGAGCTGTTTTTT
many 17 TRBJ2-7 TRBV4-3 NA CASSQDRGERNAYEQYF TGCGCCAGCAGCCAAGACAGGGGGGAGCGGAATGCCTACGAGCAGTACTTC
NA 16 TRBJ2-2 TRBV7-3 NA CASSPVSERNTGELFF TGTGCCAGCAGCCCCGTCAGTGAGAGGAACACCGGGGAGCTGTTTTTT
many 13 TRBJ2-1 TRBV11-2 NA CASSLSGFNEQFF TGTGCCAGCAGCTTATCCGGGTTCAATGAGCAGTTCTTC
many 16 TRBJ1-1 TRBV28 TRBD1 CASSLSTGALNTEAFF TGTGCCAGCAGTTTATCTACAGGGGCCCTGAACACTGAAGCTTTCTTT
many 16 TRBJ2-7 TRBV20-1 TRBD1 CSARGTIGQGLYEQYF TGCAGTGCTAGAGGCACAATAGGACAGGGACTGTACGAGCAGTACTTC
medium-sized 17 TRBJ2-1 TRBV18 TRBD2 CASSLRTSGGPDNEQFF TGTGCCAGCTCACTCAGGACTAGCGGGGGCCCAGACAATGAGCAGTTCTTC
many 12 TRBJ1-1 TRBV28 NA CASSLGGAGAFF TGTGCCAGCAGTTTAGGGGGCGCAGGAGCTTTCTTT
NA 12 TRBJ2-5 TRBV12-3/TRBV12-4 NA CASSQVGKTQYF TGTGCCAGCAGCCAGGTGGGGAAGACCCAGTACTTC